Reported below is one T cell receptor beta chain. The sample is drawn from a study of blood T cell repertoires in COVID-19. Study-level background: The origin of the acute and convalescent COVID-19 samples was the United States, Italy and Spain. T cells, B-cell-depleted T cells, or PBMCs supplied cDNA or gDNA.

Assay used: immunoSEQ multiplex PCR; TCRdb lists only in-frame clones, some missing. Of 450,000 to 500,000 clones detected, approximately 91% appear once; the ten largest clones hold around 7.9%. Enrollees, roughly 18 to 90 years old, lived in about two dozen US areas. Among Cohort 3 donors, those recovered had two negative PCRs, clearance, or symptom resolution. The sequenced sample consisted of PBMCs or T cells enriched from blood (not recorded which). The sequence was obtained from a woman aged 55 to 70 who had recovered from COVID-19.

The CDR3 sequence: CATSDAGSTDTQYF. For the CDR3, the DNA is TGTGCCACCAGTGATGCCGGTAGCACAGATACGCAGTATTTT. The J gene is TRBJ2-3, the V gene TRBV24-1; D unclear. V lost 3 bases to trimming and J lost 0 bases, with 6 bases between them. CDR3 length equals 14 residues. CDR1 and CDR2 from the germline V gene are KGHDR and SFDVKD.